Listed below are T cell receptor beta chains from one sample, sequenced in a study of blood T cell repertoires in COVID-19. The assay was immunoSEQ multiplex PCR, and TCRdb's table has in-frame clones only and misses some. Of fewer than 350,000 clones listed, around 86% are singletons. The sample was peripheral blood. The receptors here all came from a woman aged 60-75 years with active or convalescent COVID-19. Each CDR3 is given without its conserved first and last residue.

CDR3aa: ASSYPDTPGNTIY
v_gene: TRBV6-2/TRBV6-3

CDR3aa: ASSQEPSEGNQPQH
v_gene: TRBV4-2

CDR3aa: ASSHSRSTEAF
v_gene: TRBV3-1/TRBV3-2

CDR3aa: ASSLDSYTYEQY
v_gene: TRBV5-1

CDR3aa: ATGQGAGGNTIY
v_gene: TRBV10-3

CDR3aa: ASSERYGSGNTIY
v_gene: TRBV6-1

CDR3aa: ASSGARETQY
v_gene: TRBV5-1

CDR3aa: ASSTPGGETQY
v_gene: TRBV7-9

CDR3aa: ASSSWTGENTEAF
v_gene: TRBV7-9

CDR3aa: ASRSGLLRGNIQY
v_gene: TRBV2

CDR3aa: ASSQAGGQGALVRAGANVLT
v_gene: TRBV4-1

CDR3aa: ASASDRDAEAF
v_gene: TRBV10-1

CDR3aa: ASSFQDVSPLH
v_gene: TRBV7-2

CDR3aa: ASGQGSGELF
v_gene: TRBV5-6

CDR3aa: ASSPRDSDSPLH
v_gene: TRBV7-2

CDR3aa: ASSLDQGAREKLF
v_gene: TRBV7-2

CDR3aa: ASSLVTGPGTQY
v_gene: TRBV11-1

CDR3aa: ASSQDVGGGRETQY
v_gene: TRBV3-1/TRBV3-2

CDR3aa: ASSTNYEQY
v_gene: TRBV2

CDR3aa: ASSLEGAGNQPQH
v_gene: TRBV5-8

CDR3aa: ASRFFDIESSYEQY
v_gene: TRBV12-2

CDR3aa: ASSLPQTYNEQF
v_gene: TRBV5-6

CDR3aa: ASSITPALSGDTQY
v_gene: TRBV7-6

CDR3aa: ASSFSRLAGGAEQF
v_gene: TRBV13

CDR3aa: ASALGQEETQY
v_gene: TRBV7-3

CDR3aa: ASSQDPGGAPTEAF
v_gene: TRBV4-3

CDR3aa: ASSTGNTEAF
v_gene: TRBV27

CDR3aa: ASSPAWTSGAYEQY
v_gene: TRBV4-1

CDR3aa: ASSMAGTGGYNEQF
v_gene: TRBV19

CDR3aa: ASSYGRDNQPQH
v_gene: TRBV6-6

CDR3aa: ASSSVWSGELF
v_gene: TRBV7-2

CDR3aa: ASSYSRARGWREQY
v_gene: TRBV6-2/TRBV6-3

CDR3aa: ASRLTLLRGDKNIQY
v_gene: TRBV18

CDR3aa: ASSLRRDHNQPQH
v_gene: TRBV5-6

CDR3aa: ASSPRYSNQPQH
v_gene: TRBV27

CDR3aa: ASSSDGGEAF
v_gene: TRBV3-1/TRBV3-2

CDR3aa: ASSLDYQGLNEQY
v_gene: TRBV11-2

CDR3aa: ASSQRGQGLDGYT
v_gene: TRBV3-1/TRBV3-2

CDR3aa: ASSPPGTIQETQY
v_gene: TRBV7-2

CDR3aa: ASSHVLQGSGNTIY
v_gene: TRBV3-1/TRBV3-2

CDR3aa: ASSLGGLSNQPQH
v_gene: TRBV27

CDR3aa: ASSLEGQANEKLF
v_gene: TRBV11-2

CDR3aa: ASSYSQGSYEQY
v_gene: TRBV6-6